These T cell receptor beta chains were read from a single sample in a study of T-cell memory formation after mild COVID-19. In TCRdb, the 5' RACE reads were re-called with MiXCR into one record per CDR3 protein. Among 210,000 or so distinct CDR3 sequences listed, roughly a tenth were seen once. What was sequenced was PBMCs or a T cell subset sorted from them (not recorded which). The receptor source for this set is a man younger than 35 who had mild COVID-19 (a few samples of this study predate the infection). Cell type and time point are not known. Each CDR3 is given with its conserved first and last residue. D genes are given only for firm matches. Clone size appears in some rows only: once, few, many, or a class for an expanded clone.

v_gene	j_gene	abundance	d_gene	CDR3nt	CDR3aa
TRBV6-5	TRBJ2-7	few	.	TGTGCCAGCAGCTCTACAGGGTTGCACTACGAGCAGTACTTC	CASSSTGLHYEQYF
TRBV27	TRBJ1-2	.	.	TGTGCCAGCAGTTTCGGGCCGGGAACTCACTATGGCTACACCTTC	CASSFGPGTHYGYTF
TRBV6-5	TRBJ1-1	.	.	TGTGCCAGCAGTTACTGGGGGGCTGGGAACACTGAAGCTTTCTTT	CASSYWGAGNTEAFF
TRBV7-3	TRBJ1-1	few	.	TGTGCCAGCAGCTTAACGGGCAGGGACACTGAAGCTTTCTTT	CASSLTGRDTEAFF
TRBV12-3/TRBV12-4	TRBJ1-1	.	TRBD1	TGTGCCAGCAGCCCTCTCGACAGGGATCTCACTGAAGCTTTCTTT	CASSPLDRDLTEAFF
TRBV7-2	TRBJ2-2	.	.	TGTGCCAGCAGCTTAAGGGGTACTACCTACACCGGGGAGCTGTTTTTT	CASSLRGTTYTGELFF
TRBV2	TRBJ2-2	.	.	TGTGCCAGCAAGGAGCCGAACACCGGGGAGCTGTTTTTT	CASKEPNTGELFF
TRBV29-1	TRBJ1-4	.	.	TGCAGCGTTGCCACCGGGACACTAGAAAAACTGTTTTTT	CSVATGTLEKLFF
TRBV29-1	TRBJ1-2	.	TRBD1	TGCAGCGTATCAACAGGGGTCCCCTTCTATGGCTACACCTTC	CSVSTGVPFYGYTF
TRBV30	TRBJ2-7	.	.	TGTGCCTTCCCCCCGGGGCAGGCTGACGAGCAGTACTTC	CAFPPGQADEQYF
TRBV20-1	TRBJ1-5	.	TRBD1	TGCAGTGCTACCAGACAGGGTCCGGGGCAGCCCCAGCATTTT	CSATRQGPGQPQHF
TRBV5-1	TRBJ2-4	many	.	TGCGCCAGCAGCTTCATGGGTTCGAACATTCAGTACTTC	CASSFMGSNIQYF
TRBV29-1	TRBJ1-2	few	TRBD1	TGCAGCGTTGAATCGGGGACAGGGTCGAGGGGCTACACCTTC	CSVESGTGSRGYTF
TRBV4-1	TRBJ2-3	.	.	TGCGGCACCGGGGGCACAGATACGCAGTATTTT	CGTGGTDTQYF
TRBV7-3	TRBJ2-2	.	TRBD2	TGTGCCAGCAGCTTAACGCTAGCGGGGGGGCCCGGGGAGCTGTTTTTT	CASSLTLAGGPGELFF
TRBV5-1	TRBJ2-7	few	TRBD2	TGCGCCAGCAGCTTGGCGGGGGGGTCTAACTATGGCGAGCAGTACTTC	CASSLAGGSNYGEQYF
TRBV5-1	TRBJ1-4	few	.	TGCGCCAGCAGCCTGCCCGACGGACAGTTCGAAAAACTGTTTTTT	CASSLPDGQFEKLFF
TRBV24-1	TRBJ2-5	.	TRBD1	TGTGCCACCAGTGATGCCGGGACAGGGCACCTGGAGACCCAGTACTTC	CATSDAGTGHLETQYF
TRBV7-2	TRBJ1-5	few	TRBD1	TGTGCCAGCAGCCGAGCCGGACAGGGTGAATTTCAGCCCCAGCATTTT	CASSRAGQGEFQPQHF
TRBV29-1	TRBJ2-1	many	.	TGCAGCGTTGCGAGGGAATCCTACAATGAGCAGTTCTTC	CSVARESYNEQFF
TRBV7-6	TRBJ2-1	.	.	TGTGCCAGCACCCTTTTGGGTGGAGCGAGGGTCGAGCAGTTCTTC	CASTLLGGARVEQFF
TRBV11-2	TRBJ1-1	many	.	TGTGCCAGCAGCTTAGAGTTTGGAAAAATGAACACTGAAGCTTTCTTT	CASSLEFGKMNTEAFF
TRBV6-1	TRBJ2-2	.	TRBD2	TGTGCCAGCAGTGGTACTAGCGGGAGTGCCGGGGAGCTGTTTTTT	CASSGTSGSAGELFF
TRBV3-1	TRBJ1-1	.	.	TGTGCCAGCAGCCCCCGGATCGGGAGAGGGAACACTGAAGCTTTCTTT	CASSPRIGRGNTEAFF
TRBV6-2/TRBV6-3	TRBJ1-2	few	.	TGTGCCAGCAGTTACTCGACGTTGGACGGCCGCTATGGCTACACCTTC	CASSYSTLDGRYGYTF
TRBV7-2	TRBJ2-2	few	.	TGTGCCAGCAGCTGGGCCAGAAACACCGGGGAGCTGTTTTTT	CASSWARNTGELFF
TRBV14	TRBJ2-7	few	.	TGTGCCAGCAGCCACACCCCTTGGCCCACTCCGACCTACGAGCAGTACTTC	CASSHTPWPTPTYEQYF
TRBV5-1	TRBJ2-7	few	.	TGCGCCAGCAGCACCGACAGGGAGCAGTACTTC	CASSTDREQYF
TRBV11-2	TRBJ2-1	few	TRBD2	TGTGCCAGCAGCCAGGGACTAGCGGGGGGAATTAATGAGCAGTTCTTC	CASSQGLAGGINEQFF
TRBV20-1	TRBJ2-5	.	TRBD1	TGCAGTGCTGGGGACAGGGAAGAGACCCAGTACTTC	CSAGDREETQYF
TRBV25-1	TRBJ2-1	.	.	TGTGCCAGCAGTGAACTCGGCAGGCCGGGGAGTGAGCAGTTCTTC	CASSELGRPGSEQFF
TRBV28	TRBJ1-6	.	TRBD1	TGTGCCAGCAAATTTCCGGGACAGGATTCACCCCTCCACTTT	CASKFPGQDSPLHF
TRBV7-3	TRBJ2-3	many	TRBD2	TGTGCCAGCAGCTCGCTAGCGGGTGGTACAGATACGCAGTATTTT	CASSSLAGGTDTQYF
TRBV6-5	TRBJ1-3	few	.	TGTGCCAGCAGTTATTTGCAGGCGGGGGCTGGAAACACCATATATTTT	CASSYLQAGAGNTIYF
TRBV24-1	TRBJ2-7	few	TRBD2	TGTGCCACCAGGACTAGCCTTTACGAGCAGTACTTC	CATRTSLYEQYF
TRBV12-3/TRBV12-4	TRBJ2-5	few	TRBD2	TGTGCCAGCAGTTCCCCGGGGAGCGGGGAAGAGACCCAGTACTTC	CASSSPGSGEETQYF
TRBV9	TRBJ1-4	few	.	TGTGCCAGCAGCCAGGGGTCTGGTTGGAGTGAAAAACTGTTTTTT	CASSQGSGWSEKLFF
TRBV7-9	TRBJ2-4	.	.	TGTGCCAGCAGCTTAGGCAAGCCGGACATTCAGTACTTC	CASSLGKPDIQYF
TRBV3-1	TRBJ2-1	few	TRBD2	TGTGCCAGCAGCCGTAGGACTAGCGGTTCCTACAATGAGCAGTTCTTC	CASSRRTSGSYNEQFF
TRBV11-2	TRBJ2-1	.	TRBD2	TGTGCCAGCAGCTTAATAGCGGGGGCTTCCTACAATGAGCAGTTCTTC	CASSLIAGASYNEQFF
TRBV7-9	TRBJ1-1	.	TRBD1	TGTGCCAGCAGCTTTGGACAGGTCATGAACACTGAAGCTTTCTTT	CASSFGQVMNTEAFF
TRBV13	TRBJ2-5	few	.	TGTGCCAGCAGCTTAGGAGACCGGGGCGAGACCCAGTACTTC	CASSLGDRGETQYF
TRBV18	TRBJ1-1	few	.	TGTGCCAGCTCAGACAGTACTATGAACACTGAAGCTTTCTTT	CASSDSTMNTEAFF
TRBV9	TRBJ1-6	.	TRBD1	TGTGCCAGCAACGAGGGGGCAAATTCACCCCTCCACTTT	CASNEGANSPLHF
TRBV10-3	TRBJ2-5	.	TRBD1	TGTGCCATCAGGCCGGGACAGTTTAATTTCGCTACCCAACAAGAGACCCAGTACTTC	CAIRPGQFNFATQQETQYF
TRBV28	TRBJ2-5	.	TRBD2	TGTGCCAGCAGTTCCTTAGGGCTAGCGGGGCGAAAAGAGACCCAGTACTTC	CASSSLGLAGRKETQYF
TRBV7-3	TRBJ2-1	many	TRBD2	TGTGCCAGCAGCCTTGACGGGGGGGATGAGCAGTTCTTC	CASSLDGGDEQFF
TRBV29-1	TRBJ2-1	few	TRBD2	TGCAGCGTTGATCCAGCGGGGGAGTATAGGAAGTTCTTC	CSVDPAGEYRKFF